A single sample gave rise to the 12 T cell receptor beta chains below, sequenced in a study of graft-versus-host responses after intestinal transplantation. These receptors lack a known antigen. TCRdb's copy holds only in-frame clones and misses some; the assay was immunoSEQ multiplex PCR. The table records tens of thousands of clones, roughly 90% of them present only once. The source was unstimulated CD4+ T cells sorted from spleen or lymph node cells, collected before transplant. The receptors here all came from a human donor who was the organ donor for an intestinal transplant.

The chain recombines TRBV25-1 with TRBJ2-7; 9 bases line up with TRBD2. V shed 1 base and J 3 bases; nucleotides not matched to a gene: 1. The CDR3 length is 14 residues. Germline V lookup: CDR1 MGHDK, CDR2 SYGVNS. The CDR3 bases are TGTGCCAGCAGTGAATCGCGGGAGGGCTACGAGCAGTACTTC. It is translated as CASSESREGYEQYF.

The chain uses TRBV28 and TRBJ1-1; possible D gene TRBD1, 5 bases. Germline loops: CDR1 MDHEN, CDR2 SYDVKM. V lost 5 bases to trimming and J lost 1 base, with 11 bases between them. This CDR3 is 14 amino acids long. The CDR3 DNA sequence: TGTGCCAGCAGTCCCAGGGCGTCGAACACTGAAGCTTTCTTT. This sequence encodes CASSPRASNTEAFF.

The rearrangement joins TRBV6-6 to TRBJ2-7, with D possibly matching TRBD2 (6 bases). CDR3 length equals 14 residues. V was trimmed by 8 bases and J by 2 bases, leaving 16 bases between them. Germline values: CDR1 MNHNY, CDR2 SVGAGI (reference sequence). The CDR3 bases are TGTGCCAGCGGGGGAGGCGGACCGACCTACGAGCAGTACTTC. Amino acid sequence: CASGGGGPTYEQYF.

The J gene is TRBJ2-1, the V gene TRBV28; TRBD1 matches 8 bases. Trimming removed 6 bases from V and 0 bases from J; junction bases left unmatched: 4. The length of the CDR3 is 15 residues. Per germline, CDR1 MDHEN and CDR2 SYDVKM. This CDR3 reads CASREGTGSYNEQFF. As DNA, the CDR3 is TGTGCCAGCAGAGAAGGGACAGGCTCCTACAATGAGCAGTTCTTC. Looking up the rest from reference TRBV28 and TRBJ2-1 gives the full variable domain: DVKVTQSSRYLVKRTGEKVFLECVQDMDHENMFWYRQDPGLGLRLIYFSYDVKMKEKGDIPEGYSVSREKKERFSLILESASTNQTSMYLCASREGTGSYNEQFFGPGTRLTVL.

The chain is built from TRBV5-1 and TRBJ2-1, with D possibly being TRBD1 (5 bases). Germline V CDR1 and CDR2: SGHRS, YFSETQ. This CDR3 region has 14 residues. V lost 0 bases to trimming and J lost 9 bases, with 13 bases between them. The chain's CDR3 is CASSLVPGKSEQFF. The CDR3 region has the DNA TGCGCCAGCAGCTTGGTTCCAGGGAAGAGTGAGCAGTTCTTC.

V is TRBV27 and J is TRBJ2-3, with D maybe TRBD2 (6 bases). Trimming took 3 bases from V and 8 from J, leaving 18 bases between them. Per the germline V gene, CDR1 is MNHEY and CDR2 is SMNVEV (reference sequence). The CDR3 contains 15 residues. The CDR3 spells CASSFRPGGVGTQYF. The CDR3 bases are TGTGCCAGCAGTTTTCGACCCGGGGGTGTCGGTACGCAGTATTTT.

The chain has TRBV6-5 and TRBJ1-1, with TRBD1 identical over 9 bases. Germline assignment: CDR1 MNHEY and CDR2 SVGAGI. With 3 bases clipped from V and 1 base from J, the junction kept 3 bases outside the gene matches. The CDR3 is made up of 15 amino acids. The CDR3 loop reads CASSYMDRGNTEAFF. In DNA form, the CDR3 reads TGTGCCAGCAGTTATATGGACAGGGGGAACACTGAAGCTTTCTTT.

This clone turned up a few times. This chain joins TRBV5-4 and TRBJ2-7, with a tentative D call TRBD1 (6 bases). The CDR3 extends over 13 amino acids. With 4 bases removed from V and 1 base from J, the gap between germline ends came to 9 bases. Germline CDR1 and CDR2: SGHNT and YYREEE (reference sequence). CDR3 bases: TGTGCCAGCAGCCCTACAGGGTCCTACGAGCAGTACTTC. Protein: CASSPTGSYEQYF.

The CDR3 DNA follows: TGTGCCAGCAGTTCCACCCGGGAGGGGACAAGGCCGCAGTACTTC. Amino acid sequence: CASSSTREGTRPQYF. This sequence joins TRBV6-5 and TRBJ2-7, with 8 bases aligning to TRBD2. The CDR3 contains 15 residues. The V gene's germline CDR1 is MNHEY and CDR2 SVGAGI. V was pared by 4 bases and J by 9 bases, with 14 bases of the junction left unmatched.

The CDR3 DNA follows: TGTGCCAGCAGCTACGGGACAGGGGTTAACTATGGCTACACCTTC. It yields the protein CASSYGTGVNYGYTF. The J gene is TRBJ1-2, the V gene TRBV5-6; TRBD1 matches at 10 bases. J gave up 1 base and V 3 bases, and 3 bases lay outside the gene matches. Looked up from germline, CDR1 is SGHDT and CDR2 is YYEEEE. The CDR3 loop spans 15 amino acids.

The genes are TRBV9 and TRBJ1-4; D not resolved. The CDR3 extends over 16 amino acids. Germline CDR1 reads SGDLS; CDR2 reads YYNGEE. Trimming took 0 bases from V and 4 from J, leaving 13 bases between them. DNA for the CDR3: TGTGCCAGCAGCGTAGATAGTAATCAGGATAATGAAAAACTGTTTTTT. Translated, it gives CASSVDSNQDNEKLFF. Based on the CDR3 plus reference TRBV9 and TRBJ1-4, the full variable domain is DSGVTQTPKHLITATGQRVTLRCSPRSGDLSVYWYQQSLDQGLQFLIQYYNGEERAKGNILERFSAQQFPDLHSELNLSSLELGDSALYFCASSVDSNQDNEKLFFGSGTQLSVL.

The chain is built from TRBV28 and TRBJ2-3; 9 positions match TRBD2. V lost 8 bases and J lost 4; bases outside the gene matches: 10. The CDR3 contains 15 residues. Germline CDR1 reads MDHEN; CDR2 reads SYDVKM. The chain's CDR3 is CASRSRGLAPDTQYF. The CDR3 DNA follows: TGTGCCAGCCGGTCCCGGGGACTAGCCCCAGATACGCAGTATTTT.